This TCR beta chain is from a study of cytomegalovirus exposure and HLA in healthy donors. Study-level background: HLA-typed donors were the source of around 77 million unique TCRs held in an early data release. Study-wide findings and caveats: Cytomegalovirus association was listed for approximately 160 TCR beta chains. There were several of the most significant clusters that appeared linked to common viral pathogens in a later analysis. Most sequenced TCRs were rare (though some public TCRs occurred in many donors).

Germline V gene data show CDR1 as SGHDT and CDR2 as YYEEEE. J was trimmed by 5 bases and V by 4 bases; bases with no gene match: 9. The CDR3 loop spans 15 amino acids. This clone was detected a few times. Antigen: not known. Use of 60 Vbeta and 13 Jbeta primers characterized the PCR. TCRdb's table, derived via immunoSEQ multiplex PCR, lists solely in-frame clones and lacks some. In the table there are roughly 130,000 clones, 73% of which are singletons. The clonotype originates from a woman in her 40s in good health and CMV-seronegative. This sequence joins TRBV5-6 and TRBJ1-5; 7 nucleotides match TRBD1. Sequencing input: PBMCs. The CDR3 DNA reads TGTGCCAGCAGCCGAGGAAACAGGGGAGATCAGCCCCAGCATTTT. Amino acid sequence: CASSRGNRGDQPQHF.